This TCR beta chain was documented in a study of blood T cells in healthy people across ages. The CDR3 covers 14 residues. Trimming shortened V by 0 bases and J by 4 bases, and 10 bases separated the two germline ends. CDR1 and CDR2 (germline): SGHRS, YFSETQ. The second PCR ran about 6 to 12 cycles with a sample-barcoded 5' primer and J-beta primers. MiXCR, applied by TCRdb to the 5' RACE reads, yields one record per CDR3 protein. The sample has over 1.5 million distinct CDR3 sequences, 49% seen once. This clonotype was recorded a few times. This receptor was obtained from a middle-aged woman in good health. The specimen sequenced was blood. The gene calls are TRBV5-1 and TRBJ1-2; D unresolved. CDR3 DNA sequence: TGCGCCAGCAGCTTGGTTGAGGGTACCTATGGCTACACCTTC. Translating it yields CASSLVEGTYGYTF.